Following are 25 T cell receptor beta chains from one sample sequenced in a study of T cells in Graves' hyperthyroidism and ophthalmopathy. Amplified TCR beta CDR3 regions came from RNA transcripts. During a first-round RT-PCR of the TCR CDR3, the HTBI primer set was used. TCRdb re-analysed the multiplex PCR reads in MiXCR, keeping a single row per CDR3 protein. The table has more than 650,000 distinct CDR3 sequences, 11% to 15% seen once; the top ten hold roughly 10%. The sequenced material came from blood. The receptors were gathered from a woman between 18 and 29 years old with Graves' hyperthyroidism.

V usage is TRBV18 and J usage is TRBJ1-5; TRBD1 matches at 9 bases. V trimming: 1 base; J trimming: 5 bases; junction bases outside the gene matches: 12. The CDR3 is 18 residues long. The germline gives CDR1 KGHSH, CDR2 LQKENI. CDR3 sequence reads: CASSPRSGTGTGDQPQHF. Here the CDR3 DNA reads TGTGCCAGCTCACCACGCTCCGGGACAGGGACGGGTGATCAGCCCCAGCATTTT. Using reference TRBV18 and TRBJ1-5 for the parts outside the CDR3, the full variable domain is NAGVMQNPRHLVRRRGQEARLRCSPMKGHSHVYWYRQLPEEGLKFMVYLQKENIIDESGMPKERFSAEFPKEGPSILRIQQVVRGDSAAYFCASSPRSGTGTGDQPQHFGDGTRLSIL.

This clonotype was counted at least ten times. CDR3 sequence reads: CANTQRAPDRGTDTQYF. CDR3 DNA: TGTGCCAACACCCAACGAGCCCCGGACAGGGGCACAGATACGCAGTATTTT. The chain couples TRBV12-3 or TRBV12-4 to TRBJ2-3; 8 nucleotides agree with TRBD1. CDR3 length: 17 residues. With 10 bases clipped from V and 1 base from J, the junction kept 16 bases outside the gene matches.

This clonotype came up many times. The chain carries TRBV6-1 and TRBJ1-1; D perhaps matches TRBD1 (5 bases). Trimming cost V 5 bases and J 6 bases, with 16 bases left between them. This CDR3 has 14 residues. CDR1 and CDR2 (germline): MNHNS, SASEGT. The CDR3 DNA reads TGTGCCAGCAGTCGCGGCCGGGGGTGGGCTGAAGCTTTCTTT. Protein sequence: CASSRGRGWAEAFF.

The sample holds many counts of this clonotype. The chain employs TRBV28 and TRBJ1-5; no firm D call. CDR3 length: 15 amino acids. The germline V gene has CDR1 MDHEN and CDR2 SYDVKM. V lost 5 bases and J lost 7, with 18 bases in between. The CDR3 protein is CASSPDGSLGQPQHF. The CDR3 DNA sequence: TGTGCCAGCAGTCCAGACGGATCCCTGGGACAGCCCCAGCATTTT.

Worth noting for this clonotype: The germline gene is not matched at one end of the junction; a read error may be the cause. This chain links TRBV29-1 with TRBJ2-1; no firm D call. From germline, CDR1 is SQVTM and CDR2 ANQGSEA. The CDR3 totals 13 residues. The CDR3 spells CSVEGYSHNEQFF. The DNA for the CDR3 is TGCAGCGTTGAAGGGTACTCCCACAATGAGCAGTTCTTC.

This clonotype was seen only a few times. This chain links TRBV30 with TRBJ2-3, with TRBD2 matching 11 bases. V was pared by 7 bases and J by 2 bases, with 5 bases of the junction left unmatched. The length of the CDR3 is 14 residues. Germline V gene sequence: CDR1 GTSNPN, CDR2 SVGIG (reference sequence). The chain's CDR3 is CALAGGPLTDTQYF. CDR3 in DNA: TGTGCCTTAGCGGGAGGGCCCCTCACAGATACGCAGTATTTT.

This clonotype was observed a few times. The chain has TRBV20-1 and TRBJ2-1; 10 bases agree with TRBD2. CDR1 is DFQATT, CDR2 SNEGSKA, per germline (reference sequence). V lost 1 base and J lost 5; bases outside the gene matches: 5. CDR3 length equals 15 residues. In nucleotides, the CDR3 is TGCAGTGCTAGAGTTTTGAGCGGGGGGGACAATGAGCAGTTCTTC. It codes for CSARVLSGGDNEQFF.

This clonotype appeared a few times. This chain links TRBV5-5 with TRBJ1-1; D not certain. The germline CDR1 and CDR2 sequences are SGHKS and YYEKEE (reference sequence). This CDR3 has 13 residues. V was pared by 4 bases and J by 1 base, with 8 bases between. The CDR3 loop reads CASSAIPNTEAFF. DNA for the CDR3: TGTGCCAGCAGCGCTATTCCGAACACTGAAGCTTTCTTT.

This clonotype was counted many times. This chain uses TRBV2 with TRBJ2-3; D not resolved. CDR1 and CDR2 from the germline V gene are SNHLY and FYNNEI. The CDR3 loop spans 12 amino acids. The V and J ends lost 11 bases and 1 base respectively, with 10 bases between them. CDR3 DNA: TGTGCCCTGGGGTTCCGCACAGATACGCAGTATTTT. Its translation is CALGFRTDTQYF.

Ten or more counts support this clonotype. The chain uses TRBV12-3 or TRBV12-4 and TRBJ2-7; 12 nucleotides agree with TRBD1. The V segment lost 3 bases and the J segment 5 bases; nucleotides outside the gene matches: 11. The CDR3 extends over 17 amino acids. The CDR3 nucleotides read TGTGCCAGCAGTTTCGGGGACAGGGGGCGAAGGTACCACGAGCAGTACTTC. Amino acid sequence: CASSFGDRGRRYHEQYF.

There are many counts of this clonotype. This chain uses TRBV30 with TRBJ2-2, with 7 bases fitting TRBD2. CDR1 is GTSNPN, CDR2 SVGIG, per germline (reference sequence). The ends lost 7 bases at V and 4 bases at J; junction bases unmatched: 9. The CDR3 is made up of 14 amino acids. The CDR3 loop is CASPRDYFTGELFF. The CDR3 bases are TGTGCCTCCCCCCGGGACTATTTCACCGGGGAGCTGTTTTTT.

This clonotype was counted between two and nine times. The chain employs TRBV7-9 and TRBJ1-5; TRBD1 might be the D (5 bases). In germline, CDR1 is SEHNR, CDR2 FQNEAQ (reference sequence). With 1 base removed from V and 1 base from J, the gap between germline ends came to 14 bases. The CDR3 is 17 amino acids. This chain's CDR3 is CASSLGGRGGSNQPQHF. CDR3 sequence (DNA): TGTGCCAGCAGCTTAGGGGGGAGGGGAGGGAGCAATCAGCCCCAGCATTTT.

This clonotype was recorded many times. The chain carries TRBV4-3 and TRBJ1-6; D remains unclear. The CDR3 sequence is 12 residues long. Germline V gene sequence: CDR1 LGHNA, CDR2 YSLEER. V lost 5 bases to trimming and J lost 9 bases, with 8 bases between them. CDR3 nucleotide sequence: TGCGCCAGCAGCGGTGTGAGTTCACCCCTCCACTTT. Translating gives CASSGVSSPLHF.

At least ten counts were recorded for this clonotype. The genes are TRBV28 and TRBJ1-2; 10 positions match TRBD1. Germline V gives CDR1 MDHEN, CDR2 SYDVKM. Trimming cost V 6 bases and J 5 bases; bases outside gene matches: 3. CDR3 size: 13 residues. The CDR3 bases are TGTGCCAGCAGAGAGGGACAGGGGTATGGCTACACCTTC. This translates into CASREGQGYGYTF.

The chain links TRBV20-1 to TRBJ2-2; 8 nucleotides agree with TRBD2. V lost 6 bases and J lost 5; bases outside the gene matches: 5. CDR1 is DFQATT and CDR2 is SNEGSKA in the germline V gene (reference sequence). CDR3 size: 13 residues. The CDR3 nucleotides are TGCAGTGCAGGACTAGCCGCAACCGGGGAGCTGTTTTTT. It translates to CSAGLAATGELFF.

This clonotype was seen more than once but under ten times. Written as DNA, the CDR3 is TGTGCCATCAGTGAGGGCGGGAGAGGTCGGGAGCAGTACTTC. It encodes CAISEGGRGREQYF. The J gene is TRBJ2-7, the V gene TRBV10-3, with 7 bases fitting TRBD2. The CDR3 is 14 residues long. The junction had 8 bases not matched to a gene; V was cut back by 2 bases and J by 7 bases. In germline, CDR1 is ENHRY, CDR2 SYGVKD.

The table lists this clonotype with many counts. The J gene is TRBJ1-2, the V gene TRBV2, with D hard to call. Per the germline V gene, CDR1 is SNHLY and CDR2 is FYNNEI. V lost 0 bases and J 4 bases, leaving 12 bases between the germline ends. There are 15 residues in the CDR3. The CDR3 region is CASSEARGSLYGYTF. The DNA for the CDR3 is TGTGCCAGCAGTGAAGCGAGAGGGTCCCTCTATGGCTACACCTTC.

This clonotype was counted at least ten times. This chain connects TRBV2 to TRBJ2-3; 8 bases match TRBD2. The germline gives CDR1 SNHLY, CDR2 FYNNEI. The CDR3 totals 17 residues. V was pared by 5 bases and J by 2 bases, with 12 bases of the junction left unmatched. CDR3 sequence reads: CASSPIVFSGDTDTQYF. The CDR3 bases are TGTGCCAGCAGTCCTATAGTCTTTAGCGGGGACACAGATACGCAGTATTTT.

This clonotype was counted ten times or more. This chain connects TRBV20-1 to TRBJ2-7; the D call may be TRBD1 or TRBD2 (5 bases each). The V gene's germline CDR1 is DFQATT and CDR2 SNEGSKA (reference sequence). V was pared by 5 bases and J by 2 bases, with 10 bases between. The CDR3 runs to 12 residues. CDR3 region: CSAWDQAYEQYF. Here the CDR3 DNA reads TGCAGTGCTTGGGACCAAGCCTACGAGCAGTACTTC.

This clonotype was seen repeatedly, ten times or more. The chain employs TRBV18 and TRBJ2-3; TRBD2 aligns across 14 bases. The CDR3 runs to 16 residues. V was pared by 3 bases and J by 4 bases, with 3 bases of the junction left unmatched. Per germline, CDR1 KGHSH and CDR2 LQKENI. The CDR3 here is CASSPGLAGASDTQYF. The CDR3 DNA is TGTGCCAGCTCACCGGGACTAGCGGGAGCATCAGATACGCAGTATTTT.

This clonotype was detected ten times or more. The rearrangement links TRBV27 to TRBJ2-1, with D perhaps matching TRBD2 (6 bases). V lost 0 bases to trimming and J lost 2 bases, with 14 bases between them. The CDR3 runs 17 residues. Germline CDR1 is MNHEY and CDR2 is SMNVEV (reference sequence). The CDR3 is CASSLSSGDAAYNEQFF. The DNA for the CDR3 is TGTGCCAGCAGTTTATCGTCGGGAGATGCAGCCTACAATGAGCAGTTCTTC.

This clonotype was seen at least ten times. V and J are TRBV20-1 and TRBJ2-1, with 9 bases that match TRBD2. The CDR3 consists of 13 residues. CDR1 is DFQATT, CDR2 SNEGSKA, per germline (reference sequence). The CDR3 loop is CRAGTSPYNEQFF. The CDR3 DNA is TGCAGGGCCGGGACTAGCCCCTACAATGAGCAGTTCTTC.

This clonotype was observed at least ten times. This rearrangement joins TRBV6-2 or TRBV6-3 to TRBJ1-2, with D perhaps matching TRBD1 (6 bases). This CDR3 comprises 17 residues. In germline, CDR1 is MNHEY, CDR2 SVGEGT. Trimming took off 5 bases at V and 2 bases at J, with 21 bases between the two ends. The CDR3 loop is CASSPYRRAGTNYGYTF. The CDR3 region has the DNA TGTGCCAGCAGTCCATACCGTCGGGCAGGGACAAACTATGGCTACACCTTC.

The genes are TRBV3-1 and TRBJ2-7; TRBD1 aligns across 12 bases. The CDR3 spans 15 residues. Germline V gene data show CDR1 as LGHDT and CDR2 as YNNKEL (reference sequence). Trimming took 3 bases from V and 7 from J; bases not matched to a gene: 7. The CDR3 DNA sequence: TGTGCCAGCAGCCACTCCGGGACAGGGGGCGATGAGCAGTACTTC. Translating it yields CASSHSGTGGDEQYF.

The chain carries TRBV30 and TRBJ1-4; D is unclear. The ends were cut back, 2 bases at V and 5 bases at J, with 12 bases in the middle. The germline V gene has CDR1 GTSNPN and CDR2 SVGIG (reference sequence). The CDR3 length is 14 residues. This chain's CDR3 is CAWSSGPKNEKLFF. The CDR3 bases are TGTGCCTGGAGTTCTGGACCGAAAAATGAAAAACTGTTTTTT.